This T cell receptor (beta chain) was sequenced in a study of T-cell reconstitution after alpha-beta-depleted transplantation in children. Study-wide results and caveats: It was reported that alpha-beta T cells came from several hundred expanded graft clones (about two months after transplant). Day-60 TCRbeta diversity that was high in some patients was derived from surviving recipient T cells and thymic progenitors.

This clonotype occurred many times. Its antigen is undetermined. Trimming stripped 7 bases from V and 6 bases from J, with 15 bases between. The CDR3 has 12 residues. Looked up from germline, CDR1 is DFQATT and CDR2 is SNEGSKA (reference sequence). Library preparation (for TCRbeta) was performed with unique molecular identifiers. In TCRdb, the PCR reads were re-called with MiXCR into one record per CDR3 protein. The top ten clones hold less than 30% of a sample with approximately 99,000 distinct CDR3 sequences, about 6% of them seen once. The chain has TRBV20-1 and TRBJ2-5; D may correspond to TRBD1 or TRBD2 (6 bases each). The TCR sequence derives from a male patient aged 2-15 years who had a stem cell transplant for acute lymphoblastic leukemia, so the T cells may come from the graft donor. The sequencing used PBMCs, mostly from graft donor cells, collected 360 days after TCRalphabeta/CD19-depleted stem cell transplant. CDR3 coding DNA: TGCAGTGGGGCCCTCGGGGGCAAGACCCAGTACTTC. It encodes CSGALGGKTQYF.